The 21 T cell receptor beta chains reported below all come from one sample, sequenced in a study of metastatic and nonmetastatic thyroid tumors. Patients underwent thyroid surgery, and none had received any treatment before it. Using MiXCR, TCRdb reanalyzed the PCR reads. The repertoire holds 40,000 to 50,000 clones, with roughly 4% as singletons. The source material was blood. These receptor sequences come from a female donor with papillary thyroid cancer or a benign thyroid nodule (not recorded which). Some clones in this sample may be carry-over from other donors' samples.

This clone was detected many times. The rearrangement joins TRBV19 to TRBJ2-2; 9 nucleotides line up with TRBD2. The germline V gene has CDR1 LNHDA and CDR2 SQIVND (reference sequence). The CDR3 runs 17 residues. Trimming at V came to 4 bases and at J to 2 bases, leaving 8 bases not matched to a gene. The CDR3: CASSTGIAGANTGELFF. CDR3 nucleotides: TGTGCCAGTAGTACGGGGATAGCGGGGGCAAACACCGGGGAGCTGTTTTTT. Based on the CDR3 plus reference TRBV19 and TRBJ2-2, the full variable domain is DGGITQSPKYLFRKEGQNVTLSCEQNLNHDAMYWYRQDPGQGLRLIYYSQIVNDFQKGDIAEGYSVSREKKESFPLTVTSAQKNPTAFYLCASSTGIAGANTGELFFGEGSRLTVL.

The chain is built from TRBV19 and TRBJ2-3, with 7 bases fitting TRBD2. V lost 2 bases to trimming and J lost 1 base; unmatched junction nucleotides: 6. The CDR3 totals 16 residues. CDR1 and CDR2 from the germline V gene are LNHDA and SQIVND (reference sequence). CDR3 region: CASSIPGTIGTDTQYF. The CDR3 DNA follows: TGTGCCAGTAGTATACCTGGGACTATCGGCACAGATACGCAGTATTTT. The full variable domain, its missing parts supplied by reference TRBV19 and TRBJ2-3, is DGGITQSPKYLFRKEGQNVTLSCEQNLNHDAMYWYRQDPGQGLRLIYYSQIVNDFQKGDIAEGYSVSREKKESFPLTVTSAQKNPTAFYLCASSIPGTIGTDTQYFGPGTRLTVL.

A note on this clone: A junction boundary mismatches the germline segment, possibly from a read error. V usage is TRBV5-1 and J usage is TRBJ2-5; D is undetermined. The germline gives CDR1 SGHRS, CDR2 YFSETQ. The length of the CDR3 is 14 residues. CDR3 nucleotides: TGCGCCAGCAGCTTGGACTCTTGTGAAGAGACCCAATACTTC. Translating it yields CASSLDSCEETQYF. The full variable domain, with the rest looked up from reference TRBV5-1 and TRBJ2-5, is KAGVTQTPRYLIKTRGQQVTLSCSPISGHRSVSWYQQTPGQGLQFLFEYFSETQRNKGNFPGRFSGRQFSNSRSEMNVSTLELGDSALYLCASSLDSCEETQYFGPGTRLLVL.

This clone has more than one count but fewer than ten. The chain combines TRBV19 with TRBJ2-3; no firm D call. Trimming left V 5 bases short and J 0 bases short, with 12 bases between. Germline V gene sequence: CDR1 LNHDA, CDR2 SQIVND (reference sequence). The CDR3 runs 15 residues. The DNA for the CDR3 is TGTGCCAGTAGTGCCTCGGTACATAGCACAGATACGCAGTATTTT. Translated, it gives CASSASVHSTDTQYF.

Points on this clone: This may be a read error, as it is one base from a much larger clone. The rearrangement joins TRBV11-2 to TRBJ2-5; D is unclear. This CDR3 is built from 11 residues. Germline lookup yields CDR1 SGHAT and CDR2 FQNNGV. The CDR3 sequence: CASSAEENQYF. Written as DNA, the CDR3 is TGTGCCAGCAGCGCCGAAGAGAACCAGTACTTC.

Concerning this clone: A much bigger clone sits one base away, suggesting this may be a read error. Other nucleotide sequences from this sample produce the same CDR3. V and J are TRBV30 and TRBJ1-1, with TRBD1 as a possible D gene (6 bases). CDR3 length equals 14 residues. Germline V gene lookup returns CDR1 GTSNPN and CDR2 SVGIG (reference sequence). CDR3 nucleotide sequence: TGTGCCTGGAGTGTGGCGCTGGGGGGGGCTGAAGCTTTCTTC. Amino acids: CAWSVALGGAEAFF.

Ten or more counts support this clone. The chain recombines TRBV7-2 with TRBJ2-4, with unresolved D. CDR1 is SGHTA, CDR2 FQGNSA, per germline. Trimming took off 1 base at V and 6 bases at J, with 7 bases between the two ends. The CDR3 has 13 residues. The CDR3 DNA reads TGTGCCAGCAGCTTAGAAGGGCGAAACATTCAGTACTTC. It encodes CASSLEGRNIQYF.

In this sample, this clone turned up a few times. This rearrangement joins TRBV7-9 to TRBJ1-1; 9 bases agree with TRBD1. V shed 4 bases and J 7 bases; nucleotides not matched to a gene: 13. CDR1 SEHNR and CDR2 FQNEAQ come from the germline V gene (reference sequence). CDR3 length equals 16 residues. In DNA, the CDR3 is TGTGCCAGCAGCTCTACAGGGGGCGGTTGGGAGTGTGAAGCTTTCTTT. The encoded protein is CASSSTGGGWECEAFF.

Many counts were recorded for this clone. The DNA of the CDR3 is TGTGCCAGTAGTACAAGAAATGAAAAACTGTTTTTT. Protein: CASSTRNEKLFF. The chain has TRBV19 and TRBJ1-4, with unresolved D. Trimming took off 4 bases at V and 5 bases at J, with 5 bases between the two ends. The CDR3 sequence is 12 residues long. The V gene's germline CDR1 is LNHDA and CDR2 SQIVND (reference sequence).

The J gene is TRBJ1-2, the V gene TRBV6-2 or TRBV6-3; D is ambiguous. There are 16 residues in the CDR3. Deletions cut 6 bases from V and 0 bases from J, with 17 bases between. The germline V gene encodes CDR1 MNHEY and CDR2 SVGEGT. The CDR3 nucleotides read TGTGCCAGCAGAGCGCTGGGGTCCTTAACTAACTATGGCTACACCTTC. It translates to CASRALGSLTNYGYTF.

This clone was seen only a few times. This chain uses TRBV6-4 with TRBJ2-1; 8 bases match TRBD2. Trimming at V came to 3 bases and at J to 7 bases, leaving 8 bases not matched to a gene. This CDR3 spans 15 amino acids. Germline values: CDR1 MRHNA, CDR2 SNTAGT. The DNA for the CDR3 is TGTGCCAGCAGTGAAACCAGCGGGAGTGGGAATGAGCAGTTCTTC. Its translation is CASSETSGSGNEQFF.

The V call is TRBV6-5, the J call TRBJ2-7, with TRBD1 matching over 7 bases. The CDR3 length is 14 residues. Germline values: CDR1 MNHEY, CDR2 SVGAGI. The ends lost 0 bases at V and 4 bases at J; junction bases unmatched: 3. CDR3 sequence reads: CASSYSDRSYEQYF. The DNA of the CDR3 is TGTGCCAGCAGTTACTCGGACAGGTCGTACGAGCAGTACTTC.

This clone appeared many times. The V call is TRBV2, the J call TRBJ1-3; TRBD1 might be the D (5 bases). CDR1 and CDR2 (germline): SNHLY, FYNNEI. Trimming removed 4 bases at V and 7 bases at J, with 14 bases between. The CDR3 sequence is 14 residues long. CDR3 sequence: CASSVKGWLNTIYF. As DNA, the CDR3 is TGTGCCAGCAGTGTGAAGGGGTGGTTGAACACCATATATTTT.

This clone was counted only a few times. Sequence at one end of the junction differs from germline and may be a read error. This chain links TRBV6-1 with TRBJ1-5, with D possibly being TRBD1 (5 bases). The germline V gene encodes CDR1 MNHNS and CDR2 SASEGT. The length of the CDR3 is 14 residues. CDR3 coding DNA: TGTTCCAGCAGCCGACGAGGGGTCAATCAGCCCCAGCATTTT. The encoded protein is CSSSRRGVNQPQHF.

This clone was detected only a few times. Mismatch with germline at one junction end may stem from a read error. The rearrangement joins TRBV11-2 to TRBJ2-3, with TRBD1 matching 10 bases. This CDR3 has 18 amino acids. From germline, CDR1 is SGHAT and CDR2 FQNNGV. In nucleotides, the CDR3 is TGCGCCAGCAGCTTAGGGGTGACAGGGGGCGCCCTCACAGATACGCAGTATTTT. It encodes CASSLGVTGGALTDTQYF.

The table lists this clone with many counts. The chain has TRBV6-5 and TRBJ1-2; 7 nucleotides agree with TRBD1. Germline loops: CDR1 MNHEY, CDR2 SVGAGI. Trimming took 2 bases from V and 4 from J; bases not matched to a gene: 7. This CDR3 comprises 15 residues. CDR3 sequence (DNA): TGTGCCAGCAGTTACCAAACGGACAGGTCCTATGGCTACACCTTC. Translation gives CASSYQTDRSYGYTF.

This clone was counted only a few times. V is TRBV28 and J is TRBJ2-7; 7 bases map to TRBD1. The CDR3 has 11 amino acids. Germline V gene data show CDR1 as MDHEN and CDR2 as SYDVKM. The CDR3 bases are TGTGCTTCGACAGGGTTCTACGAGCAGTACTTC. The encoded protein is CASTGFYEQYF.

This clone was counted many times. The chain uses TRBV5-8 and TRBJ2-1; TRBD1 aligns across 7 bases. CDR1 and CDR2 (germline): SGHTS, YDEGEE. Trimming at V came to 6 bases and at J to 1 base, leaving 7 bases not matched to a gene. This CDR3 is 15 amino acids long. The CDR3 region has the DNA TGTGCCAGCAATACTGGGACAGAATCCTACAATGAGCAGTTCTTC. This gives the protein CASNTGTESYNEQFF.

This clone is termed large. The chain couples TRBV24-1 to TRBJ2-2, with 7 bases identical to TRBD2. The CDR3 runs to 15 residues. Trimming cost V 3 bases and J 6 bases; bases outside gene matches: 6. Germline V gene lookup returns CDR1 KGHDR and CDR2 SFDVKD. The CDR3 spells CATSDGLVDAGELFF. The CDR3 DNA is TGTGCCACCAGTGATGGACTAGTGGATGCCGGGGAGCTGTTTTTT.

In its sample, this clone was seen many times. This chain connects TRBV24-1 to TRBJ1-1, with a possible D match to TRBD1 (5 bases). There are 13 residues in the CDR3. The germline CDR1 and CDR2 sequences are KGHDR and SFDVKD. The germline V and J ends were trimmed by 8 bases and 5 bases, with 14 bases remaining between them. The CDR3: CATIDAGGTEAFF. The CDR3 coding sequence is TGTGCCACCATCGACGCGGGGGGTACTGAAGCTTTCTTT.

This clone was picked up a small number of times. The chain recombines TRBV11-3 with TRBJ2-6, with D hard to call. CDR3 length: 13 amino acids. The V and J ends lost 2 bases and 2 bases respectively, with 1 base between them. The germline V gene encodes CDR1 SGHNT and CDR2 YENEEA. The CDR3 spells CASSLTGANVLTF. The CDR3 nucleotides are TGTGCCAGCAGCTTAACTGGGGCCAACGTCCTGACTTTC.